These T cell receptor beta chains were read from a single sample in a study of CD8 T cells in Susac syndrome. TCRdb used MiXCR to reprocess the immunoSEQ multiplex PCR reads, holding one entry per CDR3 protein. The table lists about 80,000 distinct CDR3 sequences, approximately 95% of them singletons, with approximately 0.9% in the top ten. Sequenced input: CD8+ T cells from PBMCs. The source is a human donor with Susac syndrome. Each CDR3 is given with its conserved first and last residue. A D gene is named only where the DNA matches it firmly. Some rows mark clone size as missing; the rest say once, few, many or name a class of expanded clone.

CDR3nt: TGTGCCAGCAGCTTTCCAGGGGGGAACGAGCAGTACTTC
CDR3aa: CASSFPGGNEQYF
d_gene: .
v_gene: TRBV7-9
j_gene: TRBJ2-7
abundance: .

CDR3nt: TGCGCCAGCAGCCAAGAGCTGCAGGGGATCTATGGCTACACCTTC
CDR3aa: CASSQELQGIYGYTF
d_gene: .
v_gene: TRBV4-3
j_gene: TRBJ1-2
abundance: .

CDR3nt: TGCGCCACCCTCCCAGCACTCCGAAACTTGAATGAGCAGTTCTTC
CDR3aa: CATLPALRNLNEQFF
d_gene: .
v_gene: TRBV5-1
j_gene: TRBJ2-1
abundance: .

CDR3nt: TGTGCCTGGGACAGGGTAAATGAGCAGTTCTTC
CDR3aa: CAWDRVNEQFF
d_gene: TRBD1
v_gene: TRBV30
j_gene: TRBJ2-1
abundance: .

CDR3nt: TGTGCCAGCTCACCACCGCGGGACCCGGGCTCCTACAATGAGCAGTTCTTC
CDR3aa: CASSPPRDPGSYNEQFF
d_gene: .
v_gene: TRBV18
j_gene: TRBJ2-1
abundance: .

CDR3nt: TGTGCCAGCAGCTTTAGTAGCGGGAGCAGATCCCTCAATGAGCAGTTCTTC
CDR3aa: CASSFSSGSRSLNEQFF
d_gene: TRBD2
v_gene: TRBV7-6
j_gene: TRBJ2-1
abundance: .

CDR3nt: TGCGCCAGCAGCTCGGGACAGGGAGAGACCCAGTACTTC
CDR3aa: CASSSGQGETQYF
d_gene: TRBD1
v_gene: TRBV5-1
j_gene: TRBJ2-5
abundance: once

CDR3nt: TGTGCCAGTACACTGATTGGGACAGCTGGGGAGACCCAGTACTTC
CDR3aa: CASTLIGTAGETQYF
d_gene: TRBD1
v_gene: TRBV6-5
j_gene: TRBJ2-5
abundance: .

CDR3nt: TGTGCCAGCAGTCTCTCTCAGGGTTGGGATGGCTACACCTTC
CDR3aa: CASSLSQGWDGYTF
d_gene: .
v_gene: TRBV28
j_gene: TRBJ1-2
abundance: .

CDR3nt: TGTGCCAGCAGTGACTCTAGCGGGGGGGCCAATGAGCAGTTCTTC
CDR3aa: CASSDSSGGANEQFF
d_gene: TRBD2
v_gene: TRBV6-4
j_gene: TRBJ2-1
abundance: .

CDR3nt: TGTGCCACCATGGGTCTGGGAGGCGCGATCCCCGGAAACACCATATATTTT
CDR3aa: CATMGLGGAIPGNTIYF
d_gene: .
v_gene: TRBV15
j_gene: TRBJ1-3
abundance: .

CDR3nt: TGTGCCAGCACCTGCGAAGTGGCCAGCCCAGAGACCCAGTACTTC
CDR3aa: CASTCEVASPETQYF
d_gene: .
v_gene: TRBV21-1
j_gene: TRBJ2-5
abundance: .

CDR3nt: TGTGCCAGCAGCTTGGATTACAGGGTGTCGGAGACCCAGTACTTC
CDR3aa: CASSLDYRVSETQYF
d_gene: .
v_gene: TRBV5-4
j_gene: TRBJ2-5
abundance: .

CDR3nt: TGCAGCGTTGAAGAAGCCGGGGGGCAAAATGAAAAACTGTTTTTT
CDR3aa: CSVEEAGGQNEKLFF
d_gene: .
v_gene: TRBV29-1
j_gene: TRBJ1-4
abundance: .

CDR3nt: TGTGCCAGCAGCTCACAGGAGTACTCCTACGAGCAGTACTTC
CDR3aa: CASSSQEYSYEQYF
d_gene: .
v_gene: TRBV7-3
j_gene: TRBJ2-7
abundance: .

CDR3nt: TGTGCCAGCAGCCCCGAGGCCTTGTGGGCTTTCTTT
CDR3aa: CASSPEALWAFF
d_gene: .
v_gene: TRBV7-9
j_gene: TRBJ1-1
abundance: .

CDR3nt: TGTGCCAGCAGCCGCCCGACAAACCACGATTCTGAAAACACCATATATTTT
CDR3aa: CASSRPTNHDSENTIYF
d_gene: .
v_gene: TRBV3-1
j_gene: TRBJ1-3
abundance: .